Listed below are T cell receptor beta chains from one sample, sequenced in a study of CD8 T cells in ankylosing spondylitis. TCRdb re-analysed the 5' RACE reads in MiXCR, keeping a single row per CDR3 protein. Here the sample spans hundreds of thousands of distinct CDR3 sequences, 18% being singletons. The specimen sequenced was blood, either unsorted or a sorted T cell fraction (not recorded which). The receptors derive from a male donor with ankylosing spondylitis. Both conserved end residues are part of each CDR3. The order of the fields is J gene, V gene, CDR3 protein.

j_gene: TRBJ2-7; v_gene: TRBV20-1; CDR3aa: CSAETAGNSPYEQYF
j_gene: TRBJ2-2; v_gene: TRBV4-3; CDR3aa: CASSQEPGLAGAHGELFF
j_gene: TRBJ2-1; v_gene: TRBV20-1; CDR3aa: CSAIGTSGEDEQFF
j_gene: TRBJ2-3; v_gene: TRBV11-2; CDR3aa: CASTSVGLAGAPGDTQYF
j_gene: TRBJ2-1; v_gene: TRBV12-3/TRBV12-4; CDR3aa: CASSRTSGGVYEQSF
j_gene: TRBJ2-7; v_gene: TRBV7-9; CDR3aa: CASSLGGLEQYF
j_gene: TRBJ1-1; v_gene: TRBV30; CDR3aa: CAWGPGVAALNTEAFF
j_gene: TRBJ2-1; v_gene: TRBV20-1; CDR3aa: CSADDGYSYNEQFF
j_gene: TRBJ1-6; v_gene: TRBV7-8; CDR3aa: CASSLAGWGSGYNSPLHF
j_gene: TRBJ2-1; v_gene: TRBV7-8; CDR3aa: CASSEQGATYNEQFF
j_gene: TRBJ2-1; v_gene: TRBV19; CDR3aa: CASRPGPTYNEQFF
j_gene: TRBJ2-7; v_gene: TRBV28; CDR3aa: CASSSTGALEQYF
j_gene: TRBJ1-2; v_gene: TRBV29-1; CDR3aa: CTTRGVQDYGYTF
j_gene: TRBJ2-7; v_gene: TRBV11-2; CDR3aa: CASSLLRDPEQYF
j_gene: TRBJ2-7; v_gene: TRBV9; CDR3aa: CASSVVGDNSYEQYF
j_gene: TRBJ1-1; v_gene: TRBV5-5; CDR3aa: CASSFTDTEAFF
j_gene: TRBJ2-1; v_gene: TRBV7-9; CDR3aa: CASSSWREGQNEQFF
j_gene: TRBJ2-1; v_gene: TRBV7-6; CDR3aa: CASSFEWGGEQFF
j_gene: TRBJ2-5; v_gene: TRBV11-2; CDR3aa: CASSRTQETQYF
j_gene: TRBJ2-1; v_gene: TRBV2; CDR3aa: CASSPADDEQFF
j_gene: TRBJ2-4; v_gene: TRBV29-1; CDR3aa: CSVQGRGNIQYF
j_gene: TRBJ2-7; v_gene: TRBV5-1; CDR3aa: CASSSGDNDYEQYF
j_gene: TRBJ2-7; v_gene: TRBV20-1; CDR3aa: CSAVRDGLYEQYF
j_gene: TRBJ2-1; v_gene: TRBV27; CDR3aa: CASRDILGNEQFF
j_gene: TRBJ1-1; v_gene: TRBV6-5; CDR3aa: CASSHGTGPGNTEAFF
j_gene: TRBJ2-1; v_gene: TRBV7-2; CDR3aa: CASSYGTGIGDEQFF
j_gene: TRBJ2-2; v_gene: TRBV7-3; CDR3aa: CASSGGSLGTGELFF
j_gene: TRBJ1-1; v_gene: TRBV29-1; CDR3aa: CSVFRGRDTEAFF
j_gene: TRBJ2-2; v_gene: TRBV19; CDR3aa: CASSWGGVDGELFF
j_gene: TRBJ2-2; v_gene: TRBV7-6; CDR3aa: CTSSLEYRPTGELFF
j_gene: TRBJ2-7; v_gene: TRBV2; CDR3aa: CASTLMGQAYEQYF
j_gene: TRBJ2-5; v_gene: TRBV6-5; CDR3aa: CASSYVDLQETQYF
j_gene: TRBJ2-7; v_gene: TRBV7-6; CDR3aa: CASSWEGPHEQYF
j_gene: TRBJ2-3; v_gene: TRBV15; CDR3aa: CATSRARTGSTDTQYF
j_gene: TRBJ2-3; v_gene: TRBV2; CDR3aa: CASSGLAGRVSTDTQYF
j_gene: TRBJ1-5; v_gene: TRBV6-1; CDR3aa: CASSASGVQPQHF
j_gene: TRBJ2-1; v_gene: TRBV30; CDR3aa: CAWSGGVLFSEQFF
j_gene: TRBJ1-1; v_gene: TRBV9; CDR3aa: CASSVGVVWPEAFF
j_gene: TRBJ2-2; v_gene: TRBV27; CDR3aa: CASRFQGLGELFF
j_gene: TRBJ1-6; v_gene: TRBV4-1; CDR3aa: CASSQDVAGGGNSPLHF
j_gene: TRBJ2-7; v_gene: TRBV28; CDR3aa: CASSPSCLAGGPCPYEQYF
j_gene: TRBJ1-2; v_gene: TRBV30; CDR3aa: CAWSLTGVMGNGYTF
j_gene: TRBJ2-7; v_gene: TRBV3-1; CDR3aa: CASSQDLSGAYEQYF
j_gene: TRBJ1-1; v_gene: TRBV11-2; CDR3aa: CASSFAWRGQTEAFF
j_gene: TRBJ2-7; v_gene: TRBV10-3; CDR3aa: CATASDGAYEQYF
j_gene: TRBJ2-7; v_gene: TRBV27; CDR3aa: CASSLGQGTSYEQYF
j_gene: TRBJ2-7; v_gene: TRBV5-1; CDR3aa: CASSLLWGYEQYF
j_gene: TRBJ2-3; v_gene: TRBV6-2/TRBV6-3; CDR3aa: CASSWSPGITDTQYF
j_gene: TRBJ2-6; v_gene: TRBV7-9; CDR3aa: CASSPRDSDSGANVLTF
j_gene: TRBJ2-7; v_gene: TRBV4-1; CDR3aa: CASSQEGQLGAYEQYF
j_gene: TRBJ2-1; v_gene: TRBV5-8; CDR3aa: CASSLEERGSSYNEQFF
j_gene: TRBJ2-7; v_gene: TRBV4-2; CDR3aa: CASSQGLAENPSYEQYF